The 17 T cell receptor beta chains below come from one sample, sequenced in a study of tissue T cells after allogeneic stem cell transplantation. Time point described: mouse harvest day 14 after allogeneic transplant. Mouse grafts combined 10^7 T-cell-depleted bone marrow cells with 10^6 splenic CD5+ T cells. Sequenced by immunoSEQ multiplex PCR; TCRdb stores in-frame clones only, minus some. The table lists roughly 3,000 clones, approximately 41% of them singletons, with roughly 25% in the top ten. Material: gut tissue. These receptor sequences come from a female BALB/c mouse given C57BL/6 T cells with graft-versus-host disease after an allogeneic hematopoietic cell transplant.

In its sample, this clone was seen once. Gene names follow the mouse nomenclature. The CDR3 end lies 1 residue beyond the end of the read and is filled in from the germline J gene. The rearrangement uses TRBV26 and TRBJ1-1, with 9 bases matching TRBD1. The V gene's germline CDR1 is KGHPV and CDR2 FQNQEV (reference sequence). The CDR3 has 14 residues. Trimming cost V 4 bases and J 1 base; bases outside gene matches: 1. The covered CDR3 bases are TGTGCCAGCAGTCCGGGACAGGGGAACACAGAAGTCTTC. As protein: CASSPGQGNTEVF. The complete CDR3 protein is CASSPGQGNTEVFF. The entire variable domain, with the rest obtained from reference TRBV26 and TRBJ1-1, is as follows: NSKVIQTPRYLVKGQGQKAKMRCIPEKGHPVVFWYQQNKNNEFKFLINFQNQEVLQQIDMTEKRFSAECPSNSPCSLEIQSSEAGDSALYLCASSPGQGNTEVFFGKGTRLTVV.

In this sample, this clone turned up a few times. Any gene name here is a mouse gene name. The read comes to an end 1 residue before the CDR3 does, leaving the germline J gene to fill in the end. The gene calls are TRBV26 and TRBJ2-1; D is perhaps TRBD2 (7 bases). The CDR3 spans 14 residues. Trimming pared 4 bases from V and 4 bases from J, leaving 11 bases between. Germline V gives CDR1 KGHPV, CDR2 FQNQEV (reference sequence). The part of the CDR3 DNA that was read is TGTGCCAGCAGTCAGGGGGGCCCGTATGCTGAGCAGTTC. This sequence encodes CASSQGGPYAEQF. The CDR3 as a whole reads CASSQGGPYAEQFF.

Points on this clone: The genes and germline here are from mouse. CDR3 sequence reads: CASSLDRHTEVFF. The covered CDR3 bases are TGTGCCAGCAGTCTAGACAGGCACACAGAAGTCTTC. The rearrangement links TRBV26 to TRBJ1-1; tentative D call: TRBD1 (6 bases). The CDR3 goes on 1 residue after the read ends, and that part is filled in from the germline J gene. The CDR3 runs 13 residues. Germline lookup yields CDR1 KGHPV and CDR2 FQNQEV (reference sequence). Trimming pared 3 bases from V and 3 bases from J, leaving 8 bases between.

This clone is medium-sized (0.01 to 0.1%) within its sample. Mouse gene names and germline throughout. The read halts 1 residue ahead of the CDR3 end, with the missing end drawn from the germline J gene. The chain employs TRBV26 and TRBJ1-1; no reliable D call. Germline CDR1 reads KGHPV; CDR2 reads FQNQEV (reference sequence). The CDR3 is made up of 11 amino acids. V was pared by 7 bases and J by 3 bases, with 6 bases between. CDR3 region: CASTRDTEVFF. The DNA read from the CDR3 is TGTGCCAGCACCCGGGACACAGAAGTCTTC.

With respect to this clone: Gene names and germline match the mouse. The sequence runs out 1 residue before the end of the CDR3; the remainder is reconstructed from the germline J gene. The gene calls are TRBV26 and TRBJ2-4; D is uncertain. V lost 4 bases and J 0 bases, leaving 8 bases between the germline ends. The length of the CDR3 is 14 residues. CDR1 is KGHPV, CDR2 FQNQEV, per germline (reference sequence). Incomplete CDR3 DNA: TGTGCCAGCAGTCCCCACAAGAGTCAAAACACCTTGTAC. This gives the protein CASSPHKSQNTLY. In full, the CDR3 reads CASSPHKSQNTLYF. Drawing the rest from reference TRBV26 and TRBJ2-4, the complete variable domain is NSKVIQTPRYLVKGQGQKAKMRCIPEKGHPVVFWYQQNKNNEFKFLINFQNQEVLQQIDMTEKRFSAECPSNSPCSLEIQSSEAGDSALYLCASSPHKSQNTLYFGAGTRLSVL.

In its sample, this clone was seen a few times. Genes and germline come from the mouse. Sequencing ends 1 residue short of the CDR3 end; the germline J gene provides the rest. The genes are TRBV13-1 and TRBJ2-3; D might be TRBD1 (6 bases). Looked up from germline, CDR1 is NSHNY and CDR2 is SYGAGN. The CDR3 has 18 amino acids. Trimming shortened V by 0 bases and J by 1 base, and 18 bases separated the two germline ends. The CDR3 is CASSDAQWRGLGAETLYF. CDR3 bases read: TGTGCCAGCAGTGATGCACAGTGGAGGGGGTTGGGTGCAGAAACGCTGTAT.

This clone is classed as medium-sized. Germline and genes here are mouse. The read is 1 residue too short to cover the CDR3 end, so that end is filled in from the germline J gene. The chain joins TRBV14 to TRBJ2-5; 7 positions match TRBD1. The germline V gene has CDR1 SGHDT and CDR2 FRDEAV. The V and J ends lost 5 bases and 3 bases, in that order; junction bases with no gene match: 9. This CDR3 region has 15 residues. The DNA read from the CDR3 is TGTGCCAGCAGCTTCCTCGGGACAGTACAAGACACCCAGTAC. This gives the protein CASSFLGTVQDTQY. The CDR3 as a whole reads CASSFLGTVQDTQYF.

A remark on this clone: Gene names and germline refer to mouse. The read comes to an end 1 residue before the CDR3 does, leaving the germline J gene to fill in the end. The chain links TRBV26 to TRBJ2-5; a possible D gene is TRBD1 (6 bases). Germline loops: CDR1 KGHPV, CDR2 FQNQEV (reference sequence). The CDR3 consists of 14 residues. Trimming removed 2 bases at V and 3 bases at J, with 9 bases between. The DNA read from the CDR3 is TGTGCCAGCAGTCTGGGGGACACTCAAGACACCCAGTAC. This sequence encodes CASSLGDTQDTQY. The whole CDR3 protein reads CASSLGDTQDTQYF. The full variable domain, completed using reference TRBV26 and TRBJ2-5, is NSKVIQTPRYLVKGQGQKAKMRCIPEKGHPVVFWYQQNKNNEFKFLINFQNQEVLQQIDMTEKRFSAECPSNSPCSLEIQSSEAGDSALYLCASSLGDTQDTQYFGPGTRLLVL.

As to this clone: Gene names and germline match the mouse. With the read ending 1 residue before the CDR3 end, the germline J gene is used to fill in that end. This same CDR3 is encoded by further DNA sequences in the sample. The rearrangement uses TRBV1 and TRBJ1-1, with 7 bases fitting TRBD1. CDR1 is NSQYPW and CDR2 is LRSPGD in the germline V gene (reference sequence). This CDR3 is built from 15 residues. The ends lost 0 bases at V and 1 base at J; junction bases unmatched: 2. The sequenced CDR3 bases are TGCACCTGCAGTGCAGATCGACAGGGGAACACAGAAGTCTTC. Translating gives CTCSADRQGNTEVF. The CDR3 reads in full as CTCSADRQGNTEVFF.

About this clone: Gene labels here are mouse ones. Read data end 1 residue before the CDR3 end; the end is taken from the germline J gene. The rearrangement uses TRBV26 and TRBJ1-6, with D tentatively TRBD1 (6 bases). TRBJ1-6 falls under the ORF class, with uncertain function. Per the germline V gene, CDR1 is KGHPV and CDR2 is FQNQEV (reference sequence). The CDR3 extends over 15 amino acids. V lost 3 bases, J lost 4 bases, and 10 bases lay in between. Here the CDR3 reads CASSLPDSYNSPLYF. Partial CDR3 DNA: TGTGCCAGCAGTCTACCGGACAGTTATAATTCGCCCCTCTAC.

On this clone itself: Gene names are mouse gene names. From the germline J gene comes the end of the CDR3, since the read stops 1 residue before it. J is TRBJ2-1 and V is TRBV31; TRBD2 agrees at 11 bases. This CDR3 is built from 13 residues. Germline V gene lookup returns CDR1 GKSSPN and CDR2 SITVG. V gave up 7 bases and J gave up 6 bases; unmatched junction bases: 5. The CDR3 DNA, read in part, is TGTGCCTCATACTGGGGGGGCGTTGCTGAGCAGTTC. Its translation: CASYWGGVAEQF. The full CDR3 sequence reads CASYWGGVAEQFF.

Comment on this clone: Any gene name here is a mouse gene name. The read terminates 1 residue ahead of where the CDR3 ends, so the germline J gene completes it. The chain links TRBV16 to TRBJ1-1; weak D call: TRBD1 (5 bases). The germline V gene has CDR1 SGHSA and CDR2 FRNQAP. The CDR3 consists of 14 residues. Trimming shortened V by 0 bases and J by 0 bases, and 5 bases separated the two germline ends. The CDR3 sequence: CASSLEGANTEVFF. Incomplete CDR3 DNA: TGTGCAAGCAGCTTAGAGGGGGCAAACACAGAAGTCTTC.

About this clone: Gene names follow the mouse nomenclature. With the read ending 1 residue before the CDR3 end, the germline J gene is used to fill in that end. The V call is TRBV13-2, the J call TRBJ2-4; D ambiguous. Deletions cut 2 bases from V and 0 bases from J, with 7 bases between. The CDR3 spans 14 residues. CDR1 and CDR2 (germline): NNHNN, SYGAGS (reference sequence). The CDR3 protein is CASGEPNSQNTLYF. CDR3 DNA, as far as it was read: TGTGCCAGCGGTGAGCCAAATAGTCAAAACACCTTGTAC.

Concerning this clone: Germline and genes: mouse. The read terminates 1 residue before the CDR3 end, so the remaining end is supplied by the germline J gene. V is TRBV26 and J is TRBJ1-6; 9 nucleotides align to TRBD1. TRBJ1-6 is classed as an ORF, of uncertain function. CDR1 is KGHPV, CDR2 FQNQEV, per germline (reference sequence). This CDR3 contains 15 residues. J gave up 5 bases and V 6 bases, and 5 bases lay outside the gene matches. CDR3 sequence reads: CASSPDRGDNSPLYF. The CDR3 DNA, read in part, is TGTGCCAGCAGCCCGGACAGGGGAGATAATTCGCCCCTCTAC.

The table lists this clone with a count of one. Mouse gene names and germline throughout. The CDR3 end falls 1 residue outside the read, so it is completed with the germline J gene. The chain carries TRBV5 and TRBJ1-1; D is possibly TRBD1 (5 bases). Germline CDR1 reads LGHNA; CDR2 reads YNLKQL (reference sequence). The CDR3 totals 13 residues. V was clipped by 0 bases and J by 11 bases, with 13 bases between them. The DNA read from the CDR3 is TGTGCCAGCAGCCAAGACGAGGCAGGGAGGGTCTTC. Amino acid sequence: CASSQDEAGRVF. The whole CDR3 reads CASSQDEAGRVFF.

Turning to this clone: Genes here carry mouse names. The read is 1 residue too short to cover the CDR3 end, so that end is filled in from the germline J gene. The rearrangement joins TRBV15 to TRBJ2-3; 7 positions match TRBD1. The V and J ends lost 5 bases and 0 bases, in that order; junction bases with no gene match: 5. CDR1 SGHND and CDR2 FRSKSL come from the germline V gene. The CDR3 contains 15 residues. The CDR3 DNA, read in part, is TGTGCCAGCAGTCACAGGGGAAGGAGTGCAGAAACGCTGTAT. This codes for CASSHRGRSAETLY. The CDR3 reads in full as CASSHRGRSAETLYF.

Concerning this clone itself: The listed genes are named as in mouse. Coverage ceases 1 residue before the CDR3 finishes, and the germline J gene fills in the end. J is TRBJ2-7 and V is TRBV15; D is unresolved. The germline V and J ends were trimmed by 2 bases and 0 bases, with 8 bases remaining between them. Germline values: CDR1 SGHND, CDR2 FRSKSL. This CDR3 is 14 amino acids long. The covered CDR3 bases are TGTGCCAGCAGTTTAACGGGGAGCTCCTATGAACAGTAC. Its translation: CASSLTGSSYEQY. The CDR3 as a whole reads CASSLTGSSYEQYF.